The following is a T cell receptor (beta chain) sequence with its context. As yet, its antigen is unknown. A multiplex PCR was run with 60 Vbeta primers and 13 Jbeta primers. The table came from immunoSEQ multiplex PCR; TCRdb's copy has only in-frame clones and leaves some out. The data show around 150,000 clones, roughly four fifths seen once. The sample comes from a study of cytomegalovirus exposure and HLA in healthy donors. As for the study in general: Across more than 350 genotyped donors, over 70% landed in the Caucasian-associated ancestry cluster.

Study conclusions and caveats: Cytomegalovirus-associated TCR beta chains were listed, numbering roughly 150. Presence/absence analyses took donor sequencing depth as roughly uniform. Data from an earlier analysis indicated that most TCR beta V segments were productive either about 87% or about 30% of the time.

The V gene's germline CDR1 is MNHNS and CDR2 SASEGT. This CDR3 comprises 15 residues. The V and J ends lost 7 bases and 1 base, in that order; junction bases with no gene match: 9. This clonotype originated in a man aged 25-45 years in good health and CMV-seronegative. This chain links TRBV6-1 with TRBJ1-1, with 7 bases that match TRBD1. The sample taken for sequencing was PBMCs. This CDR3 is CASTDTRTGNTEAFF. DNA of the CDR3: TGTGCCAGCACCGACACCCGGACAGGGAACACTGAAGCTTTCTTT.